This entry features one T cell receptor (beta chain) sequence. These data originate in a study of blood T cell repertoires in COVID-19. Across the whole study: The United States, Italy and Spain were the sources of the acute and convalescent COVID-19 samples. PBMCs, B-cell-depleted T cells, or T cells provided the cDNA or gDNA that made up the material.

In germline, CDR1 is SGHRS, CDR2 YFSETQ. Between the trimmed V and J ends, which lost 1 base and 3 bases, there was a span of 8 bases. CDR3 length: 13 residues. In the authors' methods: Reference gene primer amplification gave estimated nucleated cell counts. TCRdb keeps only in-frame clones here, not all; method: immunoSEQ multiplex PCR. V and J calls and clone size are given by that table; D and trimming were obtained from the DNA. This table holds 150,000 to 170,000 clones, 60% to 85% found once. The TCR originated in an elderly man with acute or convalescent COVID-19. Input material: peripheral blood. V gene TRBV5-1 combines with J gene TRBJ2-7, with D possibly being TRBD1 (5 bases). CDR3 nucleotides: TGCGCCAGCAGCTTGCCAGGGATCTACGAGCAGTACTTC. The encoded protein is CASSLPGIYEQYF.